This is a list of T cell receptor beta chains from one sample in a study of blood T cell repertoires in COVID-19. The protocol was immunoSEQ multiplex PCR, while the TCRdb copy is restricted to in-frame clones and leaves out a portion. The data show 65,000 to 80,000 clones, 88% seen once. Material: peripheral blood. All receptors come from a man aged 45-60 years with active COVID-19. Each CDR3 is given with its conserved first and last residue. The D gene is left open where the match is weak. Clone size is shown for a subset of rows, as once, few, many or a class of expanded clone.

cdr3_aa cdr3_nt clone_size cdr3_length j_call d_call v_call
CASKNRGGPQDTQYF TGTGCCAGTAAAAATAGAGGGGGACCCCAGGATACGCAGTATTTT NA 15 TRBJ2-3 NA TRBV19
CASSEISGGLRNSPLHF TGTGCCAGCAGTGAGATATCAGGGGGGTTGAGGAATTCACCCCTCCACTTT NA 17 TRBJ1-6 TRBD1 TRBV28
CASSPHRYTDTQYF TGTGCCAGCAGCCCCCATAGATACACAGATACGCAGTATTTT NA 14 TRBJ2-3 NA TRBV5-4
CASSLPWGGQGGYTF TGTGCCAGCAGTCTCCCGTGGGGAGGGCAGGGTGGCTACACCTTC few 15 TRBJ1-2 NA TRBV28
CASSLSAAGGGTDTQYF TGTGCCAGCAGCTTGAGTGCGGCGGGGGGAGGCACAGATACGCAGTATTTT NA 17 TRBJ2-3 TRBD2 TRBV11-2
CASSLSARTGGQPQHF TGTGCCAGCAGTTTGTCGGCTAGGACAGGGGGACAGCCCCAGCATTTT NA 16 TRBJ1-5 TRBD1 TRBV6-2/TRBV6-3
CSAPTGGGTEAFF TGCAGCGCTCCGACAGGGGGGGGCACTGAAGCTTTCTTT NA 13 TRBJ1-1 TRBD1 TRBV29-1
CASEGTGRGTEAFF TGCGCCAGCGAAGGGACAGGGAGAGGCACTGAAGCTTTCTTT NA 14 TRBJ1-1 TRBD1 TRBV5-1
CASSLGGFIDTQYF TGTGCCAGCAGCCTGGGAGGGTTTATAGATACGCAGTATTTT NA 14 TRBJ2-3 TRBD2 TRBV28
CASSPSGGAPDTQYF TGTGCCAGCAGCCCTAGCGGGGGGGCCCCAGATACGCAGTATTTT NA 15 TRBJ2-3 TRBD2 TRBV7-9
CATQSSTSGALFGNEQFF TGTGCCACCCAGTCGAGTACTAGCGGGGCTCTTTTCGGCAATGAGCAGTTCTTC NA 18 TRBJ2-1 TRBD2 TRBV24-1
CASSPPEGNTIYF TGTGCCAGCAGCCCCCCGGAGGGAAACACCATATATTTT NA 13 TRBJ1-3 NA TRBV9
CASSVGLAGMGDTQYF TGTGCCAGCAGCGTAGGTTTAGCGGGAATGGGAGATACGCAGTATTTT few 16 TRBJ2-3 TRBD2 TRBV9
CASSDQTLNSPLHF TGTGCCAGCAGTGATCAGACATTGAATTCACCCCTCCACTTT NA 14 TRBJ1-6 NA TRBV27
CASSVVGSGRYNEQFF TGTGCCAGTAGTGTCGTCGGTAGCGGCCGCTACAATGAGCAGTTCTTC NA 16 TRBJ2-1 NA TRBV19
CASSQAGLSNQPQHF TGCGCCAGCAGCCAAGCAGGACTTAGCAATCAGCCCCAGCATTTT few 15 TRBJ1-5 NA TRBV4-1
CASSVGDFTDTQYF TGTGCCAGCAGCGTAGGCGATTTCACAGATACGCAGTATTTT NA 14 TRBJ2-3 NA TRBV9
CASSLGRGQVTIYF TGTGCCAGCAGCTTAGGACGTGGACAAGTCACCATATATTTT once 14 TRBJ1-3 NA TRBV7-9
CASRHWTDNYGYTF TGTGCCAGCAGGCACTGGACAGATAACTATGGCTACACCTTC NA 14 TRBJ1-2 NA TRBV7-2
CASSLSGGAGAQYF TGTGCCAGCAGCCTTAGCGGGGGGGCCGGGGCGCAGTATTTT NA 14 TRBJ2-3 TRBD2 TRBV7-2
CASSYSLPGTGNEQFF TGTGCCAGCAGTTACTCCCTCCCCGGGACAGGCAATGAGCAGTTCTTC NA 16 TRBJ2-1 TRBD1 TRBV6-5
CASRNPTGGGYGYTF TGTGCCAGCAGGAACCCTACAGGGGGCGGCTATGGCTACACCTTC NA 15 TRBJ1-2 TRBD1 TRBV28
CASSSGTSNQPQHF TGTGCCAGCAGTAGCGGGACCTCGAATCAGCCCCAGCATTTT NA 14 TRBJ1-5 NA TRBV6-5
CASSPIVQGNGYTF TGTGCCAGCTCACCGATTGTCCAGGGGAACGGCTACACCTTC NA 14 TRBJ1-2 NA TRBV18
CATRAGEQYF TGTGCCACCCGGGCGGGGGAGCAGTACTTC NA 10 TRBJ2-7 NA TRBV19
CASSLPRTGMNTEAFF TGTGCCAGCAGCCTTCCTCGGACAGGGATGAACACTGAAGCTTTCTTT once 16 TRBJ1-1 TRBD1 TRBV5-6
CASSFGQSDTQYF TGTGCCAGCAGCTTCGGACAGTCAGATACGCAGTATTTT NA 13 TRBJ2-3 NA TRBV7-9
CASSQDPISGTGDGNNEKLFF TGCGCCAGCAGCCAAGACCCGATCTCCGGGACAGGGGACGGCAATAATGAAAAACTGTTTTTT NA 21 TRBJ1-4 TRBD1 TRBV4-3
CASSPRLAGGNDEQFF TGTGCCAGTAGCCCTAGACTAGCGGGGGGTAACGATGAGCAGTTCTTC NA 16 TRBJ2-1 TRBD2 TRBV19
CASSRLLRYNEQFF TGTGCCAGCAGCCGACTCCTTAGATACAATGAGCAGTTCTTC few 14 TRBJ2-1 NA TRBV11-2
CASRSSQATNEKLFF TGTGCCAGCAGGTCCAGTCAGGCAACTAATGAAAAACTGTTTTTT NA 15 TRBJ1-4 NA TRBV6-6
CASRQPYPGGQYF TGTGCCAGCAGGCAACCCTACCCAGGTGGACAGTACTTC NA 13 TRBJ2-7 NA TRBV12-3/TRBV12-4
CASSRRQGLAEQYF TGTGCCAGCAGCAGGAGACAGGGTCTGGCCGAGCAGTACTTC NA 14 TRBJ2-7 TRBD1 TRBV7-2
CASSLEGISQGEQFF TGTGCCAGCAGCTTAGAGGGGATCTCCCAGGGTGAGCAGTTCTTC NA 15 TRBJ2-1 NA TRBV7-2
CASSVGGAAYEQYF TGTGCCAGCAGCGTAGGAGGCGCGGCCTACGAGCAGTACTTC NA 14 TRBJ2-7 NA TRBV9
CAWSVGSGGSVQYF TGTGCCTGGAGTGTAGGTAGCGGGGGTTCGGTTCAGTACTTC NA 14 TRBJ2-4 TRBD2 TRBV30
CAWSLGQGPSPQHF TGTGCCTGGAGTCTCGGACAGGGTCCTTCGCCCCAGCATTTT NA 14 TRBJ1-5 TRBD1 TRBV30
CASSGQGGAQDEQFF TGTGCCAGCAGCGGTCAAGGGGGGGCTCAGGATGAGCAGTTCTTC NA 15 TRBJ2-1 NA TRBV2
CASSYSRDRGSQPQHF TGTGCCAGCAGTTACTCCAGGGACAGGGGGTCACAGCCCCAGCATTTT NA 16 TRBJ1-5 TRBD1 TRBV6-2/TRBV6-3